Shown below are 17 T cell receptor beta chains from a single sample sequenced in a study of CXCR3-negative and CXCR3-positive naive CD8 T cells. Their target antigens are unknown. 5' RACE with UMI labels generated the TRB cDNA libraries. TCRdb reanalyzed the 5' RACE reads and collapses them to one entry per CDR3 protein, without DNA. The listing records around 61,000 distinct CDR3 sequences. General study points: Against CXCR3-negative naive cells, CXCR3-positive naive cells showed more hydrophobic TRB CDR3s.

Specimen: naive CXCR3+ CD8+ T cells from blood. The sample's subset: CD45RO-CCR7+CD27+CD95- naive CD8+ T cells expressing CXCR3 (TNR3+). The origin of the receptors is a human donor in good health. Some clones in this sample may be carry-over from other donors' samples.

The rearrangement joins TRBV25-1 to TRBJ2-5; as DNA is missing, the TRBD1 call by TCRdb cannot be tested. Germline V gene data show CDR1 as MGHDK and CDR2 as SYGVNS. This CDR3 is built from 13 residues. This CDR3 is CASSPRGGETQYF. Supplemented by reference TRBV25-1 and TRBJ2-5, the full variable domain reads EADIYQTPRYLVIGTGKKITLECSQTMGHDKMYWYQQDPGMELHLIHYSYGVNSTEKGDLSSESTVSRIRTEHFPLTLESARPSHTSQYLCASSPRGGETQYFGPGTRLLVL.

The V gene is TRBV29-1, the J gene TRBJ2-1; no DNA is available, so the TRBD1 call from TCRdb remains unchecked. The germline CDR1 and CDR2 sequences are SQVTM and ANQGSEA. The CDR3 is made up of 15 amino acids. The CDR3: CSVETGTGPPNEQFF.

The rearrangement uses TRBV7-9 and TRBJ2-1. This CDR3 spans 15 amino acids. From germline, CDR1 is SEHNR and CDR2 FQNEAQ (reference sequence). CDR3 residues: CASSSTGIPYNEQFF.

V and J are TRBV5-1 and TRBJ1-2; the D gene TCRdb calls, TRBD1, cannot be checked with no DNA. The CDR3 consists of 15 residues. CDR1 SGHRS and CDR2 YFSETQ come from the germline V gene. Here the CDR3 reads CASSWGQGANYGYTF.

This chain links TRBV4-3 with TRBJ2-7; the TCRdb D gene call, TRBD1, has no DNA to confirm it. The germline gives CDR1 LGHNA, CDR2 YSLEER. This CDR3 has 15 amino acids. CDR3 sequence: CASSQDEGGSYEQYF.

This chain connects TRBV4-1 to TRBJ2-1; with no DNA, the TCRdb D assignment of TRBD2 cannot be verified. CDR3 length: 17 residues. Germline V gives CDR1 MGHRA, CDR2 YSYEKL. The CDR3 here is CASRGSILAGGPDEQFF.

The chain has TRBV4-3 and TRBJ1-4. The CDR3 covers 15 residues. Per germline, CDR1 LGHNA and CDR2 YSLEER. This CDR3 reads CIKKKRGRTREKLFF.

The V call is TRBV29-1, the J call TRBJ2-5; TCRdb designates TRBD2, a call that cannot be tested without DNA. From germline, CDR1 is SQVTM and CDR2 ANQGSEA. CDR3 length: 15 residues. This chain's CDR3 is CSVVGLAGGQETQYF.

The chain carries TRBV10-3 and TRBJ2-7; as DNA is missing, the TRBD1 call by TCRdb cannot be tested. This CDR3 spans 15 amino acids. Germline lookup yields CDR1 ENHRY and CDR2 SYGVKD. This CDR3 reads CAISDPGGDTYEQYF.

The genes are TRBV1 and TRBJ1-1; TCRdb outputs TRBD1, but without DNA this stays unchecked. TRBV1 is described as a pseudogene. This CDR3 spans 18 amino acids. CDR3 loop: CTSSQLHQTPLHYTEAFF.

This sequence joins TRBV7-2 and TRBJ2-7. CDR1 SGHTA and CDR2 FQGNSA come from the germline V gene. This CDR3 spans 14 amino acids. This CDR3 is CASSLAGVRYEQYF.

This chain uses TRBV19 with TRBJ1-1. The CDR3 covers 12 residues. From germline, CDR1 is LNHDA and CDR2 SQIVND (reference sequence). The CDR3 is CASSAGSVEAFF.

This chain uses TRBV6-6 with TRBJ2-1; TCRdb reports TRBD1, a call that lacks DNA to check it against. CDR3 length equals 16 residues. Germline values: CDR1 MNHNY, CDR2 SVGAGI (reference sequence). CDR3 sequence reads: CASRTQGTGILNEQFF.

The CDR3 is CATGWTGEPEAFF. The J gene is TRBJ1-1, the V gene TRBV6-5; checking the TCRdb D call of TRBD1 is not possible without DNA. Germline CDR1 MNHEY, CDR2 SVGAGI. This CDR3 spans 13 amino acids.

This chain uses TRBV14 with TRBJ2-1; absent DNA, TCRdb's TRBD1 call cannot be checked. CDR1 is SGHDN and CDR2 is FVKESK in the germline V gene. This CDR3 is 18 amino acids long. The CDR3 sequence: CASSQTGQGADSYNEQFF. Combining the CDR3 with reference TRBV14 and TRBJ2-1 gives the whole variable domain EAGVTQFPSHSVIEKGQTVTLRCDPISGHDNLYWYRRVMGKEIKFLLHFVKESKQDESGMPNNRFLAERTGGTYSTLKVQPAELEDSGVYFCASSQTGQGADSYNEQFFGPGTRLTVL.

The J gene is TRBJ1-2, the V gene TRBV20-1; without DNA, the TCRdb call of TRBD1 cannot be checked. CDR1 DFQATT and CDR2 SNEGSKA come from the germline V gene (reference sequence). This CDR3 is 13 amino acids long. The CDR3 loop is CSALRQGSLGYTF.

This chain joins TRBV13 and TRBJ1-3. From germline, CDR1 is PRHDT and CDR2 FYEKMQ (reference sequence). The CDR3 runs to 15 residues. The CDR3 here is CASSLGRNSGNTIYF.